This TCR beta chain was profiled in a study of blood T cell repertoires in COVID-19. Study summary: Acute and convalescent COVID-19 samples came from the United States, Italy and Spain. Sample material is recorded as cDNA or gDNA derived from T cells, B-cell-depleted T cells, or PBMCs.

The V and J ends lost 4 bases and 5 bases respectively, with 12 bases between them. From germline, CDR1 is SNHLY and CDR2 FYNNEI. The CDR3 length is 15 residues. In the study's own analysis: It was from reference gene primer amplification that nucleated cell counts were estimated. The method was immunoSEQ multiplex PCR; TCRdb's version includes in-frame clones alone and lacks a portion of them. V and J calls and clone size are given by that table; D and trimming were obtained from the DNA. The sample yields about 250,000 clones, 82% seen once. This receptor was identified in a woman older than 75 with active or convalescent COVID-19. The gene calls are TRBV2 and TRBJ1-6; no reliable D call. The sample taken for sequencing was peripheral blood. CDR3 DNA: TGTGCCAGCAGTGTGTCCAATCCAGATAATTCACCCCTCCACTTT. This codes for CASSVSNPDNSPLHF.